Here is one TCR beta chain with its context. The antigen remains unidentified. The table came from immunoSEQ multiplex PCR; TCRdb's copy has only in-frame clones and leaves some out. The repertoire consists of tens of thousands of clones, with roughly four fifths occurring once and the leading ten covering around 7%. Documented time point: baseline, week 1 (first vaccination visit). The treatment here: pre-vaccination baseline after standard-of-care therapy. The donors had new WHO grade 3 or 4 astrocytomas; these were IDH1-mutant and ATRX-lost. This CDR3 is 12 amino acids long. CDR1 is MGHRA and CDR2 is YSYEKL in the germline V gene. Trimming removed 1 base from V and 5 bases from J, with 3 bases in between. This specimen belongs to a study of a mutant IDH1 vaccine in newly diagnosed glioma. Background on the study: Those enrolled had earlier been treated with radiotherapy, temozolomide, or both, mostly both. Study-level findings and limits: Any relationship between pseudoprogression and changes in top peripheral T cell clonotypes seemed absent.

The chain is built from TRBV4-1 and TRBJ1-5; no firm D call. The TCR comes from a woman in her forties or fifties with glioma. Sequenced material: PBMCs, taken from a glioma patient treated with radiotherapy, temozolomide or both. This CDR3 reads CASSQGDQPQHF. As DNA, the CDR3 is TGCGCCAGCAGCCAAGGGGATCAGCCCCAGCATTTT.